This passage covers 31 T cell receptor beta chains from one sample sequenced in a study of T-cell reconstitution after alpha-beta-depleted transplantation in children. Unique molecular identifiers featured in how the TCRbeta library was prepared. TCRdb passed the PCR reads through MiXCR, listing each CDR3 protein once. The data contain about 210,000 distinct CDR3 sequences, approximately 15% of them singletons. The material was PBMCs, mostly from graft donor cells, obtained 360 days after TCRalphabeta/CD19-depleted stem cell transplant. Receptors were obtained from a male patient under 10 years old who had a stem cell transplant for acute lymphoblastic leukemia, so the T cells may come from the graft donor.

CDR3 amino acids: CASSLVGAVGNQPQHF. In DNA form, the CDR3 reads TGTGCCAGCAGCTTAGTGGGGGCTGTGGGCAATCAGCCCCAGCATTTT. The V gene is TRBV7-2, the J gene TRBJ1-5, with D possibly matching TRBD1 (6 bases). Trimming shortened V by 1 base and J by 2 bases, and 12 bases separated the two germline ends. Germline V gene data show CDR1 as SGHTA and CDR2 as FQGNSA. The CDR3 is 16 residues long.

This chain joins TRBV4-3 and TRBJ2-1; 11 bases are a match to TRBD1. CDR1 is LGHNA, CDR2 YSLEER, per germline. V shed 3 bases and J 4 bases; nucleotides not matched to a gene: 5. CDR3 length equals 16 residues. The CDR3: CASSHHGQGAYNEQFF. CDR3 DNA: TGCGCCAGCAGCCACCACGGACAGGGGGCATACAATGAGCAGTTCTTC.

Many counts were recorded for this clonotype. This sequence joins TRBV6-1 and TRBJ1-1, with 7 nucleotides matching TRBD1. The J segment lost 2 bases and the V segment lost 5 bases, leaving 5 bases of the junction unmatched. In germline, CDR1 is MNHNS, CDR2 SASEGT. This CDR3 spans 14 amino acids. The CDR3 DNA reads TGTGCCAGCAGTCTAAGACAGGGTAACACTGAAGCTTTCTTT. This sequence encodes CASSLRQGNTEAFF.

V gene TRBV4-2 combines with J gene TRBJ1-1, with D possibly being TRBD1 (6 bases). The germline V gene has CDR1 LGHNA and CDR2 YNFKEQ. This CDR3 comprises 15 residues. Trimming took 2 bases from V and 1 from J, leaving 11 bases between them. This CDR3 reads CASSQQDSPNTEAFF. The CDR3 nucleotides read TGTGCCAGCAGCCAACAGGACAGCCCGAACACTGAAGCTTTCTTT.

This clonotype appeared many times. The V call is TRBV12-3 or TRBV12-4, the J call TRBJ2-7, with TRBD1 matching over 9 bases. The J segment lost 2 bases and the V segment lost 2 bases, leaving 7 bases of the junction unmatched. The CDR3 totals 16 residues. Here the CDR3 DNA reads TGTGCCAGCAGTTTAAGAGGGGGACAGGGCACCTACGAGCAGTACTTC. Its translation: CASSLRGGQGTYEQYF.

This clonotype was seen more than once but under ten times. This sequence joins TRBV20-1 and TRBJ2-3; either TRBD1 or TRBD2 may supply D (5 bases each). Trimming took off 2 bases at V and 1 base at J, with 16 bases between the two ends. This CDR3 comprises 16 residues. From germline, CDR1 is DFQATT and CDR2 SNEGSKA (reference sequence). Here the CDR3 reads CSARPLPGPGTDTQYF. CDR3 in DNA: TGCAGTGCTAGACCCCTCCCGGGGCCAGGCACAGATACGCAGTATTTT.

This clonotype came up a few times. CDR3 residues: CAISESIGFANTGELFF. In DNA form, the CDR3 reads TGTGCCATCAGTGAGTCGATCGGGTTCGCGAACACCGGGGAGCTGTTTTTT. The chain uses TRBV10-3 and TRBJ2-2; D remains ambiguous. The ends were cut back, 0 bases at V and 0 bases at J, with 11 bases in the middle. The CDR3 is made up of 17 amino acids. Germline-derived CDR1 and CDR2 are ENHRY and SYGVKD.

This clonotype was seen ten or more times. J is TRBJ2-3 and V is TRBV28, with TRBD2 identical over 12 bases. Germline V gives CDR1 MDHEN, CDR2 SYDVKM. This CDR3 has 13 residues. J was trimmed by 5 bases and V by 6 bases; bases with no gene match: 0. The CDR3 reads CASRGLAGDTQYF. DNA for the CDR3: TGTGCCAGCAGGGGACTAGCGGGAGATACGCAGTATTTT.

This clonotype showed up just a few times. The chain couples TRBV5-6 to TRBJ1-1; unclear D gene. The CDR3 is made up of 13 amino acids. Germline-derived CDR1 and CDR2 are SGHDT and YYEEEE. The V end was cut by 3 bases, the J end by 4 bases, with 10 bases between. CDR3 loop: CASSWPSGTEAFF. The CDR3 nucleotides are TGTGCCAGCAGCTGGCCGTCCGGCACTGAAGCTTTCTTT.

This clonotype has a single count. The rearrangement links TRBV20-1 to TRBJ2-7, with D perhaps TRBD1 or TRBD2 (5 bases each). CDR1 and CDR2 (germline): DFQATT, SNEGSKA (reference sequence). V lost 4 bases, J lost 7 bases, and 17 bases lay in between. The CDR3 has 13 residues. CDR3 in DNA: TGCAGTGCTACTCCGGGACCCAAGGGAGAGCAGTACTTC. It codes for CSATPGPKGEQYF.

This clonotype came up many times. The chain couples TRBV12-3 or TRBV12-4 to TRBJ2-7, with D possibly matching TRBD1 (6 bases). V lost 1 base and J lost 2, with 12 bases in between. The CDR3 extends over 15 amino acids. The CDR3 nucleotides read TGTGCCAGCAGTTTAGGGGCAGGGGCTCCCTACGAGCAGTACTTC. Translation gives CASSLGAGAPYEQYF.

This clonotype has more than one count but fewer than ten. V is TRBV29-1 and J is TRBJ2-2, with TRBD2 identical over 11 bases. V lost 7 bases, J lost 6 bases, and 7 bases stayed unmatched. Per germline, CDR1 SQVTM and CDR2 ANQGSEA. The CDR3 loop spans 14 amino acids. The DNA for the CDR3 is TGCAGCGGGATAGCGGGGGGGCCTTCCGGGGAGCTGTTTTTT. Protein sequence: CSGIAGGPSGELFF.

The V and J genes are TRBV28 and TRBJ2-5; D perhaps matches TRBD1 (6 bases). The CDR3 is 12 residues long. In germline, CDR1 is MDHEN, CDR2 SYDVKM. V was cut by 8 bases and J by 5 bases, with 12 bases left in between. The CDR3 sequence: CASLTGGETQYF. CDR3 DNA sequence: TGTGCCAGCTTGACAGGTGGGGAGACCCAGTACTTC.

The chain links TRBV19 to TRBJ2-2; D tentatively reads TRBD1 or TRBD2 (5 bases each). V was cut by 6 bases and J by 2 bases, with 10 bases left in between. There are 14 residues in the CDR3. Germline V CDR1 and CDR2: LNHDA, SQIVND (reference sequence). CDR3 sequence (DNA): TGTGCCAGTAGCCCCGGGACCAACACCGGGGAGCTGTTTTTT. It codes for CASSPGTNTGELFF.

This clonotype was found many times. V and J are TRBV20-1 and TRBJ2-3; D perhaps matches TRBD2 (6 bases). Deletions cut 6 bases from V and 8 bases from J, with 15 bases between. The CDR3 extends over 12 amino acids. The germline CDR1 and CDR2 sequences are DFQATT and SNEGSKA (reference sequence). CDR3 in amino acids: CSAIPRDATQYF. CDR3 coding DNA: TGCAGTGCGATCCCGCGGGATGCTACGCAGTATTTT.

This clonotype was recorded a few times. The rearrangement links TRBV29-1 to TRBJ2-1, with D possibly TRBD2 on 7 matching bases. CDR1 is SQVTM, CDR2 ANQGSEA, per germline. The V end was cut by 7 bases, the J end by 8 bases, with 21 bases between. The CDR3 is made up of 14 amino acids. As DNA, the CDR3 is TGCAGCGCCCCGAGGGGGGGGCAGGTGTATGAGCAGTTCTTC. Encoded protein: CSAPRGGQVYEQFF.

This rearrangement joins TRBV12-5 to TRBJ2-3; 8 bases are shared with TRBD2. Germline lookup yields CDR1 LGHNT and CDR2 FRNRAP. The junction had 8 bases not matched to a gene; V was cut back by 6 bases and J by 3 bases. The CDR3 consists of 15 residues. CDR3 sequence (DNA): TGTGCTAGTGGACCCGGGACTAGAGGAACAGATACGCAGTATTTT. Amino acid sequence: CASGPGTRGTDTQYF.

This clonotype was found a few times. The CDR3 DNA is TGTGCCAGCAGTTTTTCGTGGGGGGGGATGGACACCGGGGAGCTGTTTTTT. Translated, it gives CASSFSWGGMDTGELFF. The rearrangement joins TRBV28 to TRBJ2-2, with 7 bases identical to TRBD2. CDR1 and CDR2 from the germline V gene are MDHEN and SYDVKM. The CDR3 has 17 amino acids. The trim removed 3 bases at V and 3 bases at J, leaving 10 bases unmatched.

The rearrangement joins TRBV5-1 to TRBJ2-4; 8 bases are shared with TRBD1. The junction had 9 bases not matched to a gene; V was cut back by 3 bases and J by 7 bases. The CDR3 is 15 amino acids. Germline loops: CDR1 SGHRS, CDR2 YFSETQ. CDR3 DNA: TGCGCCAGCAGCTCCTCAGACAGGGGTCGTAACATTCAGTACTTC. Amino acids: CASSSSDRGRNIQYF.

CDR3 residues: CASSPAGLDEQFF. CDR3 in DNA: TGTGCCAGCAGCCCAGCCGGGCTGGATGAGCAGTTCTTC. The chain is built from TRBV7-9 and TRBJ2-1; D unclear. CDR1 and CDR2 (germline): SEHNR, FQNEAQ (reference sequence). The CDR3 runs 13 residues. The V and J ends lost 5 bases and 8 bases respectively, with 13 bases between them.

J is TRBJ2-7 and V is TRBV5-1; no reliable D call. In germline, CDR1 is SGHRS, CDR2 YFSETQ. V lost 1 base, J lost 3 bases, and 14 bases lay in between. The CDR3 contains 15 residues. The CDR3 nucleotides read TGCGCCAGCAGCTTGCTAAGCCTAAAAAACTACGAGCAGTACTTC. Translated: CASSLLSLKNYEQYF.

The chain has TRBV28 and TRBJ2-3, with 9 bases aligning to TRBD1. The CDR3 spans 16 residues. V lost 3 bases to trimming and J lost 2 bases; unmatched junction nucleotides: 6. The germline V gene has CDR1 MDHEN and CDR2 SYDVKM. The CDR3 sequence is CASSFGDRDVTDTQYF. The DNA for the CDR3 is TGTGCCAGCAGTTTCGGGGACAGGGATGTCACAGATACGCAGTATTTT.

This clonotype was seen a handful of times. This rearrangement joins TRBV6-5 to TRBJ2-5; 7 bases map to TRBD1. CDR1 is MNHEY and CDR2 is SVGAGI in the germline V gene. This CDR3 has 14 amino acids. Unmatched junction bases numbered 1, after V lost 0 bases and J lost 3 bases. The CDR3 nucleotides read TGTGCCAGCAGTTACTCTGGGACAGAAGAGACCCAGTACTTC. It yields the protein CASSYSGTEETQYF.

The chain is built from TRBV6-5 and TRBJ1-2; TRBD1 aligns across 10 bases. The CDR3 spans 14 residues. Looked up from germline, CDR1 is MNHEY and CDR2 is SVGAGI. J gave up 7 bases and V 2 bases, and 4 bases lay outside the gene matches. The CDR3 region has the DNA TGTGCCAGCAGTTACGAAGGGACAGGGGCTGGCTACACCTTC. As protein: CASSYEGTGAGYTF.

This clonotype showed up just a few times. This chain connects TRBV7-2 to TRBJ2-2; the match to TRBD1 covers 11 bases. V lost 2 bases to trimming and J lost 6 bases; unmatched junction nucleotides: 2. The length of the CDR3 is 15 residues. From germline, CDR1 is SGHTA and CDR2 FQGNSA. CDR3 loop: CASSLWGQGAGELFF. CDR3 coding DNA: TGTGCCAGCAGCTTATGGGGACAGGGGGCCGGGGAGCTGTTTTTT.

The chain has TRBV29-1 and TRBJ1-2, with D perhaps matching TRBD1 (6 bases). CDR1 and CDR2 from the germline V gene are SQVTM and ANQGSEA. Deletions cut 3 bases from V and 3 bases from J, with 11 bases between. The CDR3 spans 13 residues. The chain's CDR3 is CSVDDGGDYGYTF. CDR3 DNA sequence: TGCAGCGTTGACGACGGGGGCGACTATGGCTACACCTTC.

The genes are TRBV29-1 and TRBJ2-3, with unresolved D. This CDR3 has 14 amino acids. Germline CDR1 SQVTM, CDR2 ANQGSEA. Deletions cut 3 bases from V and 1 base from J, with 11 bases between. The CDR3 is CSVDSGFGTDTQYF. As DNA, the CDR3 is TGCAGCGTTGATTCCGGCTTTGGCACAGATACGCAGTATTTT.

The V and J genes are TRBV5-1 and TRBJ2-5, with a tentative D call TRBD2 (5 bases). There are 14 residues in the CDR3. Trimming stripped 2 bases from V and 1 base from J, with 9 bases between. Germline CDR1 and CDR2: SGHRS and YFSETQ. CDR3 in DNA: TGCGCCAGCAGCTTCGGGGAGAGCCAAGAGACCCAGTACTTC. This encodes CASSFGESQETQYF.

This clonotype was counted a few times. This rearrangement joins TRBV19 to TRBJ2-3; D gene uncertain. This CDR3 is built from 14 residues. The V gene's germline CDR1 is LNHDA and CDR2 SQIVND (reference sequence). Deletions cut 1 base from V and 4 bases from J, with 9 bases between. The CDR3 loop is CASSIGGGADTQYF. CDR3 in DNA: TGTGCCAGTAGTATAGGCGGCGGCGCAGATACGCAGTATTTT. The entire variable domain, with the rest obtained from reference TRBV19 and TRBJ2-3, is as follows: DGGITQSPKYLFRKEGQNVTLSCEQNLNHDAMYWYRQDPGQGLRLIYYSQIVNDFQKGDIAEGYSVSREKKESFPLTVTSAQKNPTAFYLCASSIGGGADTQYFGPGTRLTVL.

This clonotype has only a few counts. The CDR3 loop is CASSQEGTGHTGELFF. In DNA form, the CDR3 reads TGTGCCAGCAGCCAAGAAGGGACAGGGCACACCGGGGAGCTGTTTTTT. The rearrangement links TRBV14 to TRBJ2-2, with 9 bases fitting TRBD1. The CDR3 totals 16 residues. From germline, CDR1 is SGHDN and CDR2 FVKESK. Trimming at V came to 0 bases and at J to 3 bases, leaving 2 bases not matched to a gene. Full variable domain (outside the CDR3, taken from reference TRBV14 and TRBJ2-2): EAGVTQFPSHSVIEKGQTVTLRCDPISGHDNLYWYRRVMGKEIKFLLHFVKESKQDESGMPNNRFLAERTGGTYSTLKVQPAELEDSGVYFCASSQEGTGHTGELFFGEGSRLTVL.

The chain is built from TRBV18 and TRBJ2-1; TRBD2 agrees at 7 bases. CDR1 is KGHSH, CDR2 LQKENI, per germline. The CDR3 loop spans 19 amino acids. V lost 0 bases to trimming and J lost 5 bases; unmatched junction nucleotides: 16. This CDR3 is CASSPPTTHRDYLDNEQFF. DNA of the CDR3: TGTGCCAGCTCACCACCCACTACACATCGGGACTACTTAGACAATGAGCAGTTCTTC.